Below are 25 T cell receptor beta chains sequenced from a single sample in a study of blood T cells in healthy people across ages. The second PCR ran about 6 to 12 cycles with a sample-barcoded 5' primer and J-beta primers. TCRdb ran MiXCR on the 5' RACE reads and lists one entry per CDR3 protein. The table includes 750,000 to 950,000 distinct CDR3 sequences, roughly 26% detected once. The sample was also reused in another study, on T cells of mothers and their children.

Source material: blood. The source is a boy younger than 18 in good health.

This clonotype turned up a few times. V usage is TRBV20-1 and J usage is TRBJ2-5; possible D gene TRBD2, 7 bases. Germline CDR1 is DFQATT and CDR2 is SNEGSKA (reference sequence). There are 15 residues in the CDR3. The V end lost 0 bases, the J end lost 2 bases, and 13 bases lay between the germline ends. The CDR3 bases are TGCAGTGCTAGAGACCCGGGGGGCCCTCAAGAGACCCAGTACTTC. It specifies CSARDPGGPQETQYF.

This clonotype has a handful of counts. The CDR3: CAISAQGQYDTQYF. CDR3 DNA sequence: TGTGCCATCAGCGCGCAAGGCCAGTACGACACTCAGTACTTC. This chain links TRBV10-3 with TRBJ2-4, with no clear D. Deletions cut 6 bases from V and 12 bases from J, with 21 bases between. The germline V gene has CDR1 ENHRY and CDR2 SYGVKD. This CDR3 is 14 amino acids long.

This clonotype was seen at least ten times. V usage is TRBV7-2 and J usage is TRBJ1-4, with a weak D call TRBD1 (5 bases). The V gene's germline CDR1 is SGHTA and CDR2 FQGNSA. This CDR3 spans 15 amino acids. V was clipped by 5 bases and J by 0 bases, with 10 bases between them. CDR3 loop: CASSMWGATNEKLFF. CDR3 bases: TGTGCCAGCAGCATGTGGGGGGCAACTAATGAAAAACTGTTTTTT.

The chain joins TRBV20-1 to TRBJ2-7; the match to TRBD2 covers 7 bases. The J segment lost 4 bases and the V segment lost 3 bases, leaving 6 bases of the junction unmatched. Germline loops: CDR1 DFQATT, CDR2 SNEGSKA (reference sequence). This CDR3 contains 13 residues. This CDR3 reads CSASSGRKYEQYF. The DNA of the CDR3 is TGCAGTGCTAGCTCCGGGAGGAAGTACGAGCAGTACTTC.

The J gene is TRBJ2-1, the V gene TRBV6-5, with D unclear. This CDR3 region has 16 residues. V lost 0 bases and J lost 6, with 15 bases in between. Looked up from germline, CDR1 is MNHEY and CDR2 is SVGAGI. The CDR3 sequence: CASSYSVISRPNEQFF. The CDR3 DNA reads as TGTGCCAGCAGTTACTCAGTAATCTCCCGACCCAATGAGCAGTTCTTC.

CDR3 loop: CASSLEGTGQYF. Here the CDR3 DNA reads TGTGCCAGCAGCTTAGAGGGGACAGGCCAGTACTTC. The chain uses TRBV7-9 and TRBJ2-7, with TRBD1 matching over 8 bases. Trimming cost V 1 base and J 10 bases; bases outside gene matches: 3. The CDR3 runs to 12 residues. CDR1 SEHNR and CDR2 FQNEAQ come from the germline V gene (reference sequence). Full variable domain (remainder filled in from reference TRBV7-9 and TRBJ2-7): DTGVSQNPRHKITKRGQNVTFRCDPISEHNRLYWYRQTLGQGPEFLTYFQNEAQLEKSRLLSDRFSAERPKGSFSTLEIQRTEQGDSAMYLCASSLEGTGQYFGPGTRLTVT.

This clonotype was seen a few times. The gene calls are TRBV6-5 and TRBJ1-2; 7 bases align to TRBD1. J lost 5 bases, V lost 0 bases, and 15 bases had no gene match. The CDR3 has 18 residues. From germline, CDR1 is MNHEY and CDR2 SVGAGI. CDR3 residues: CASSYSSRPGGFSYGYTF. DNA for the CDR3: TGTGCCAGCAGTTACTCGAGCCGCCCAGGGGGATTTAGTTATGGCTACACCTTC.

This clonotype was counted only a few times. This chain uses TRBV9 with TRBJ2-3; 12 bases map to TRBD2. This CDR3 has 15 residues. J was trimmed by 4 bases and V by 4 bases; bases with no gene match: 4. The germline V gene has CDR1 SGDLS and CDR2 YYNGEE. This chain's CDR3 is CASSRTSGEADTQYF. The CDR3 DNA is TGTGCCAGCAGCCGGACTAGCGGGGAAGCAGATACGCAGTATTTT.

Turning to this clonotype: One end of the junction fails to match germline, which may point to a read error. The chain links TRBV5-1 to TRBJ2-5; perhaps TRBD2 as D (6 bases). The J call may be faulty, since TRBJ2-7 better matches the DNA end. Germline V gene lookup returns CDR1 SGHRS and CDR2 YFSETQ. The CDR3 contains 14 residues. The CDR3 loop reads CAGSLLGTSYEQYF. The DNA of the CDR3 is TGCGCCGGCAGCTTGCTAGGGACTTCTTACGAGCAGTACTTC.

V is TRBV11-2 and J is TRBJ2-3; weak D call: TRBD2 (6 bases). Trimming shortened V by 4 bases and J by 5 bases, and 16 bases separated the two germline ends. CDR1 is SGHAT and CDR2 is FQNNGV in the germline V gene. The CDR3 length is 15 residues. The CDR3 nucleotides are TGTGCCAGCAGCTCCATCGATAGGGAGGTAGATACGCAGTATTTT. This sequence encodes CASSSIDREVDTQYF. Full variable domain (remainder filled in from reference TRBV11-2 and TRBJ2-3): EAGVAQSPRYKIIEKRQSVAFWCNPISGHATLYWYQQILGQGPKLLIQFQNNGVVDDSQLPKDRFSAERLKGVDSTLKIQPAKLEDSAVYLCASSSIDREVDTQYFGPGTRLTVL.

This clonotype was detected only a few times. At one end, the junction sequence differs from germline, possibly due to a read error. The chain joins TRBV11-2 to TRBJ2-1, with D possibly being TRBD1 (5 bases). The CDR3 contains 13 residues. The germline CDR1 and CDR2 sequences are SGHAT and FQNNGV. CDR3 region: CASSERARQKVYF. Written as DNA, the CDR3 is TGTGCCAGCAGCGAACGCGCAAGACAGAAAGTATACTTC.

In its sample, this clonotype was seen a few times. The rearrangement links TRBV20-1 to TRBJ2-5, with D perhaps TRBD2 (6 bases). Trimming removed 2 bases from V and 2 bases from J, with 9 bases in between. Germline V lookup: CDR1 DFQATT, CDR2 SNEGSKA (reference sequence). The length of the CDR3 is 13 residues. Written as DNA, the CDR3 is TGCAGTGCTAGAAACCGGGGGCAAGAGACCCAGTACTTC. It codes for CSARNRGQETQYF.

The table lists this clonotype with a few counts. The rearrangement joins TRBV6-6 to TRBJ2-5; D tentatively fits TRBD1 or TRBD2 (5 bases each). Trimming removed 7 bases from V and 4 bases from J, with 16 bases in between. CDR3 length equals 14 residues. Germline CDR1 is MNHNY and CDR2 is SVGAGI (reference sequence). The CDR3 bases are TGTGCCAGCACGGGGCACGTTGGCCGAGAGACCCAGTACTTC. Amino acid sequence: CASTGHVGRETQYF.

This rearrangement joins TRBV14 to TRBJ1-6, with D tentatively TRBD1 (6 bases). Germline CDR1 reads SGHDN; CDR2 reads FVKESK. Between the trimmed V and J ends, which lost 0 bases and 7 bases, there was a span of 7 bases. The CDR3 extends over 14 amino acids. CDR3 sequence reads: CASSQDRGNSPLHF. DNA for the CDR3: TGTGCCAGCAGCCAAGATAGGGGGAATTCACCCCTCCACTTT.

The V call is TRBV30, the J call TRBJ1-5, with TRBD1 as a possible D gene (5 bases). The CDR3 extends over 15 amino acids. V dropped 2 bases and J dropped 4 bases, with 15 bases sitting between them. Germline V gene data show CDR1 as GTSNPN and CDR2 as SVGIG (reference sequence). The CDR3 sequence is CAWSPSTGGNQPQHF. In nucleotides, the CDR3 is TGTGCCTGGAGTCCTTCAACCGGGGGAAATCAGCCCCAGCATTTT.

This clonotype was seen only a few times. Here the CDR3 DNA reads TGTGCCAGCAGTGAATATAACTGGAATTCACCCCTCCACTTT. Protein sequence: CASSEYNWNSPLHF. The rearrangement joins TRBV25-1 to TRBJ1-6; D not resolved. CDR3 length: 14 amino acids. With 0 bases removed from V and 7 bases from J, the gap between germline ends came to 7 bases. Germline V gives CDR1 MGHDK, CDR2 SYGVNS.

CDR3 in amino acids: CASSAWGTSGVNEQFF. DNA for the CDR3: TGTGCCAGCAGCGCGTGGGGGACTAGCGGGGTAAACGAGCAGTTCTTC. The rearrangement uses TRBV7-3 and TRBJ2-1; the match to TRBD2 covers 13 bases. Germline V gene lookup returns CDR1 SGHTA and CDR2 FQGTGA. Trimming cost V 5 bases and J 10 bases; bases outside gene matches: 11. The CDR3 contains 16 residues.

This clonotype occurred a few times. The chain combines TRBV7-8 with TRBJ1-5, with D perhaps TRBD1 (5 bases). Trimming stripped 5 bases from V and 5 bases from J, with 16 bases between. The CDR3 is 15 residues long. The germline V gene has CDR1 SGHVS and CDR2 FQNEAQ. The CDR3 loop is CASSLNTGADQPQHF. In nucleotides, the CDR3 is TGTGCCAGCAGCCTAAACACCGGGGCGGATCAGCCCCAGCATTTT.

The gene calls are TRBV27 and TRBJ1-2, with 7 nucleotides matching TRBD1. CDR1 and CDR2 (germline): MNHEY, SMNVEV (reference sequence). The CDR3 sequence is 16 residues long. After removal of 2 bases from V and 4 bases from J, the junction contained 10 bases not matched to a gene. The CDR3 spells CASSLEYDRDGYGYTF. The CDR3 region has the DNA TGTGCCAGCAGTTTAGAGTACGACAGGGATGGCTATGGCTACACCTTC.

The chain couples TRBV28 to TRBJ2-5, with D possibly matching TRBD2 (5 bases). Judging by the DNA end, TRBJ2-1 fits better; the J call may be wrong. CDR3 length: 16 amino acids. Germline V gene sequence: CDR1 MDHEN, CDR2 SYDVKM. Here the CDR3 DNA reads TGTGCCAGCATCCTAACGGTGGAGAGGGCACGGAATGAGCAGTTCTTC. Protein: CASILTVERARNEQFF.

Turning to this clonotype: Germline is not matched at one junction end, which may reflect a read error. The chain carries TRBV24-1 and TRBJ2-5; D remains ambiguous. The CDR3 length is 12 residues. In germline, CDR1 is KGHDR, CDR2 SFDVKD. The CDR3 is CVTSPGGRLRYF. CDR3 nucleotides: TGTGTCACCAGCCCGGGCGGACGCCTACGGTACTTC.

This chain connects TRBV6-5 to TRBJ2-3; 10 nucleotides line up with TRBD2. Germline values: CDR1 MNHEY, CDR2 SVGAGI. This CDR3 has 14 residues. V trimming: 6 bases; J trimming: 5 bases; junction bases outside the gene matches: 5. The CDR3: CASSTSGVIDTQYF. The CDR3 bases are TGTGCCAGCAGCACTAGCGGGGTCATAGATACGCAGTATTTT.

This chain joins TRBV13 and TRBJ2-1; D remains unclear. The J call is in doubt because the DNA end fits TRBJ2-7 better. Germline values: CDR1 PRHDT, CDR2 FYEKMQ (reference sequence). The CDR3 totals 12 residues. The CDR3 reads CASSLDQAEQYF. The CDR3 coding sequence is TGTGCCAGCAGCCTAGACCAGGCCGAGCAGTACTTC.

V is TRBV6-2 or TRBV6-3 and J is TRBJ2-1; 9 bases are shared with TRBD2. The germline CDR1 and CDR2 sequences are MNHEY and SVGEGT. V was clipped by 7 bases and J by 4 bases; unmatched bases: 5. This CDR3 has 14 amino acids. CDR3 coding DNA: TGTGCCAGCACTCGGACTAGCGTATACAATGAGCAGTTCTTC. This translates into CASTRTSVYNEQFF.

This clonotype was seen a handful of times. The CDR3: CASSLSEGQGKTSYEQYF. DNA for the CDR3: TGTGCCAGCAGCTTATCAGAGGGACAGGGAAAGACCTCCTACGAGCAGTACTTC. V gene TRBV13 combines with J gene TRBJ2-7, with 9 bases aligning to TRBD1. Losses at the gene ends were 2 bases for V and 0 bases for J; bases not matched to a gene: 11. The V gene's germline CDR1 is PRHDT and CDR2 FYEKMQ (reference sequence). This CDR3 is 18 amino acids long.